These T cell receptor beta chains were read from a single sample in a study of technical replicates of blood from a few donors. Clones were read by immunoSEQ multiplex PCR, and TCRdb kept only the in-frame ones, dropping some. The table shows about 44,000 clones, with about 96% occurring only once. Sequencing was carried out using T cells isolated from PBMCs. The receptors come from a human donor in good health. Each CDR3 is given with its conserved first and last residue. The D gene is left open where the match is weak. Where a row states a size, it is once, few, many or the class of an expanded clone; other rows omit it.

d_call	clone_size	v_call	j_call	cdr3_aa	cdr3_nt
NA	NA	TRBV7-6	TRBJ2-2	CASSLAQVNTGELFF	TGTGCCAGCAGCTTAGCGCAGGTTAACACCGGGGAGCTGTTTTTT
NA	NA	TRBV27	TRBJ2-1	CASSLAGWDEQFF	TGTGCCAGCAGTTTAGCGGGGTGGGATGAGCAGTTCTTC
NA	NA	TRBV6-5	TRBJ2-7	CASSYSPIYEQYF	TGTGCCAGCAGTTACTCCCCCATCTACGAGCAGTACTTC
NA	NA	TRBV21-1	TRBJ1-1	CASSPASGNRGLGVTEAFF	TGTGCCAGCAGCCCCGCCAGTGGGAACAGGGGGCTGGGTGTCACTGAAGCTTTCTTT
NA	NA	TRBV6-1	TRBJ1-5	CASSELTGFPQGWSQPQHF	TGTGCCAGCAGTGAATTAACAGGTTTTCCCCAGGGATGGAGTCAGCCCCAGCATTTT
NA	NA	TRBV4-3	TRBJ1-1	CASSQDWAEGGFPTEAFF	TGCGCCAGCAGCCAAGACTGGGCCGAAGGAGGGTTCCCCACTGAAGCTTTCTTT
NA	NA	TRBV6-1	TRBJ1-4	CASREGREKGEKLFF	TGTGCCAGCAGGGAGGGGAGGGAGAAGGGAGAAAAACTGTTTTTT
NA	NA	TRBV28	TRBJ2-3	CASSFIGTSTTDTQYF	TGTGCCAGCAGTTTTATCGGGACATCGACCACAGATACGCAGTATTTT
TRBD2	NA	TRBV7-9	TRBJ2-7	CASSLGLGLEQYF	TGTGCCAGCAGCTTGGGACTAGGTCTCGAGCAGTACTTC
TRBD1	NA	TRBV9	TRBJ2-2	CASSGSGGVGAGELFF	TGTGCCAGCAGCGGTTCAGGGGGAGTAGGGGCCGGGGAGCTGTTTTTT
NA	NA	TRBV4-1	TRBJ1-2	CASSQEGGRGNYGYTF	TGCGCCAGCAGCCAAGAGGGCGGAAGAGGGAACTATGGCTACACCTTC
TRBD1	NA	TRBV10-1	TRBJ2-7	CASRPDRGSYEQYF	TGCGCCAGCAGACCGGACAGGGGATCCTACGAGCAGTACTTC
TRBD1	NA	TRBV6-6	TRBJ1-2	CASSGQGAQGYTF	TGTGCCAGCAGTGGACAGGGGGCGCAGGGCTACACCTTC
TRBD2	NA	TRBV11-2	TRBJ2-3	CASSSWVLAGLTDTQYF	TGTGCCAGCAGCTCCTGGGTTCTAGCGGGCCTCACAGATACGCAGTATTTT
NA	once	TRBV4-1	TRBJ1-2	CASSQGGAKDRLNNQNYGYTF	TGCGCCAGCAGCCAAGGAGGAGCTAAAGACAGGCTAAACAACCAGAACTATGGCTACACCTTC
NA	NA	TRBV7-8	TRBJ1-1	CASSPGLTNTEAFF	TGTGCCAGCAGCCCAGGCCTGACAAACACTGAAGCTTTCTTT
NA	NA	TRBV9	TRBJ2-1	CASSQGNRNNEQFF	TGTGCCAGCAGTCAGGGGAACCGGAACAATGAGCAGTTCTTC